A selection of T cell receptor beta chains follows, all from one sample in a study of identifying expanded T cells in peripheral blood. Produced via immunoSEQ multiplex PCR; TCRdb's table is partial and in-frame only. The repertoire holds 90,000 to 120,000 clones, 75% to 90% seen once, with approximately 16% in the top ten. The sequencing input was blood. Receptors originate from a person aged 18 to 75 in good health. Each CDR3 is given with its conserved first and last residue. The order of the fields is V gene, clone size, CDR3 protein. Expanded clones get a size class; other rows say once, few or many, or leave the size out.

V: TRBV4-2
size: NA
CDR3: CASSHGYGGAETQYF

V: TRBV27
size: once
CDR3: CASSPGPGGLGDEQYF

V: TRBV30
size: NA
CDR3: CAWSGFRRDARVNTDTQYF

V: TRBV6-4
size: NA
CDR3: CASNSALRNSNQPQHF

V: TRBV28
size: NA
CDR3: CASSRSGDRGVQWEKLFF

V: TRBV6-6
size: NA
CDR3: CASSRQGTGANVLTF

V: TRBV5-1
size: NA
CDR3: CASSLVSGDAYNSPLHF

V: TRBV18
size: once
CDR3: CASSPTVAGTYEQYF

V: TRBV4-3
size: NA
CDR3: CASSLWDREYNEQFF

V: TRBV18
size: NA
CDR3: CASSPKGSGAMNTEAFF

V: TRBV29-1
size: NA
CDR3: CSVEYRVETQYF

V: TRBV7-9
size: NA
CDR3: CASSPKSWRRTREQYF

V: TRBV7-8
size: NA
CDR3: CASSLGPQNIQYF

V: TRBV5-6
size: NA
CDR3: CASSPTSYEQYF

V: TRBV5-1
size: NA
CDR3: CASSPGLAGGRETQYF

V: TRBV7-9
size: NA
CDR3: CASSGKPSTDTQYF

V: TRBV18
size: NA
CDR3: CASSPLRGLGEKLFF

V: TRBV6-5
size: NA
CDR3: CASSWGVDTEAFF

V: TRBV28
size: NA
CDR3: CASRSPGASDSPLHF

V: TRBV9
size: NA
CDR3: CASSVGTATGTQYF

V: TRBV18
size: NA
CDR3: CASSRASGRSYEQYF

V: TRBV5-1
size: NA
CDR3: CASSSPQGASDTQYF

V: TRBV11-2
size: NA
CDR3: CASSLVWTGGANVLTF

V: TRBV15
size: NA
CDR3: CATSRRGDNQPQHF

V: TRBV30
size: NA
CDR3: CAWSGRTNQPQHF

V: TRBV6-1
size: NA
CDR3: CASSAGRGQGNTEAFF

V: TRBV9
size: NA
CDR3: CASSVGTGGTDTQYF

V: TRBV5-1
size: NA
CDR3: CASSLDIQETQYF

V: TRBV16
size: NA
CDR3: CASSQPGTAGNYGYTF

V: TRBV7-2
size: NA
CDR3: CASSLMLGRGTDTQYF

V: TRBV5-4
size: NA
CDR3: CATQEGGRAQETQYF

V: TRBV5-4
size: NA
CDR3: CASSLVRDSSTDTQYF

V: TRBV5-6
size: NA
CDR3: CASSLGQGQPQHF

V: TRBV25-1
size: medium-sized
CDR3: CASRTSDRPYEQYF

V: TRBV28
size: NA
CDR3: CASSLFRGAAANSPLHF

V: TRBV6-1
size: NA
CDR3: CASSVTYHSDSYNEQFF

V: TRBV11-2
size: NA
CDR3: CASSFKGGAPNEQYF